The 21 T cell receptor beta chains listed next were all sequenced from one sample in a study of cytomegalovirus exposure and HLA in healthy donors. PCR amplification relied on 60 Vbeta primers (plus 13 Jbeta primers). Measured with immunoSEQ multiplex PCR; TCRdb has only the in-frame clones, and not every one. Of approximately 150,000 clones in the sample, approximately 77% were seen once. Material for sequencing was PBMCs. These receptors were collected from a female donor in good health and CMV-seronegative.

The chain joins TRBV9 to TRBJ1-6; the D is unclear. CDR1 and CDR2 (germline): SGDLS, YYNGEE. Trimming shortened V by 3 bases and J by 7 bases, and 14 bases separated the two germline ends. The CDR3 runs to 15 residues. This chain's CDR3 is CASSENPGGNSPLHF. In DNA form, the CDR3 reads TGTGCCAGCAGCGAAAACCCCGGAGGAAATTCACCCCTCCACTTT.

The rearrangement joins TRBV28 to TRBJ2-2, with D possibly TRBD2 on 6 matching bases. Trimming took 6 bases from V and 7 from J, leaving 21 bases between them. This CDR3 has 16 amino acids. From germline, CDR1 is MDHEN and CDR2 SYDVKM. The CDR3 nucleotides are TGTGCCAGCAGCTCACCACGCTTGGGGGGAGGCGGGGAGCTGTTTTTT. Its protein product is CASSSPRLGGGGELFF.

The V call is TRBV5-1, the J call TRBJ2-2; D ambiguous. The V and J ends lost 1 base and 0 bases respectively, with 7 bases between them. The CDR3 runs to 15 residues. The germline CDR1 and CDR2 sequences are SGHRS and YFSETQ. The CDR3 sequence: CASSLSFANTGELFF. The CDR3 region has the DNA TGCGCCAGCAGCTTGTCGTTCGCGAACACCGGGGAGCTGTTTTTT.

The CDR3 reads CASSSTGGYRYGYTF. In DNA form, the CDR3 reads TGTGCCAGCAGCTCCACAGGGGGCTATCGGTATGGCTACACCTTC. V usage is TRBV5-6 and J usage is TRBJ1-2, with TRBD1 matching over 9 bases. CDR1 SGHDT and CDR2 YYEEEE come from the germline V gene. Losses at the gene ends were 3 bases for V and 5 bases for J; bases not matched to a gene: 8. The CDR3 totals 15 residues.

This rearrangement joins TRBV2 to TRBJ2-2, with D tentatively TRBD2 (6 bases). The CDR3 spans 14 residues. V was pared by 6 bases and J by 1 base, with 9 bases between. CDR1 SNHLY and CDR2 FYNNEI come from the germline V gene. The CDR3 nucleotides read TGTGCCAGCAGCAGCGGGCGGAACACCGGGGAGCTGTTTTTT. This codes for CASSSGRNTGELFF.

This clone has a handful of counts. V and J are TRBV6-1 and TRBJ2-3; 8 bases are shared with TRBD2. This CDR3 comprises 14 residues. Germline-derived CDR1 and CDR2 are MNHNS and SASEGT. V lost 6 bases to trimming and J lost 0 bases; unmatched junction nucleotides: 2. The CDR3 region has the DNA TGTGCCAGCAGCGGGGGGGCTAGCACAGATACGCAGTATTTT. The encoded protein is CASSGGASTDTQYF.

This rearrangement joins TRBV7-8 to TRBJ2-2; D is unclear. The V gene's germline CDR1 is SGHVS and CDR2 FQNEAQ. There are 12 residues in the CDR3. V dropped 1 base and J dropped 5 bases, with 2 bases sitting between them. The chain's CDR3 is CASSLVTGELFF. The CDR3 region has the DNA TGTGCCAGCAGCTTAGTAACCGGGGAGCTGTTTTTT.

The rearrangement uses TRBV5-1 and TRBJ1-1; D gene uncertain. Between the trimmed V and J ends, which lost 1 base and 0 bases, there was a span of 13 bases. Germline CDR1 is SGHRS and CDR2 is YFSETQ. The CDR3 sequence is 16 residues long. CDR3 in DNA: TGCGCCAGCAGCTTGACCCCTTCAGGCGTGAACACTGAAGCTTTCTTT. It encodes CASSLTPSGVNTEAFF.

The chain carries TRBV5-4 and TRBJ2-3; TRBD1 matches 8 bases. Trimming removed 4 bases from V and 4 bases from J; junction bases left unmatched: 5. CDR3 length: 14 amino acids. CDR1 is SGHNT and CDR2 is YYREEE in the germline V gene (reference sequence). CDR3 residues: CASSAGQGPDTQYF. The CDR3 DNA is TGTGCCAGCAGCGCCGGACAGGGACCAGATACGCAGTATTTT. The variable domain in full, with the rest retrieved from reference TRBV5-4 and TRBJ2-3, is ETGVTQSPTHLIKTRGQQVTLRCSSQSGHNTVSWYQQALGQGPQFIFQYYREEENGRGNFPPRFSGLQFPNYSSELNVNALELDDSALYLCASSAGQGPDTQYFGPGTRLTVL.

This chain joins TRBV6-1 and TRBJ2-1, with 9 positions matching TRBD1. This CDR3 spans 14 amino acids. The trim removed 6 bases at V and 6 bases at J, leaving 6 bases unmatched. Germline CDR1 MNHNS, CDR2 SASEGT. Written as DNA, the CDR3 is TGTGCCAGCAGGGAACCGGGACAGGGCAATGAGCAGTTCTTC. It yields the protein CASREPGQGNEQFF.

The chain combines TRBV6-5 with TRBJ2-7, with 8 bases aligning to TRBD2. Germline loops: CDR1 MNHEY, CDR2 SVGAGI. V lost 9 bases to trimming and J lost 2 bases; unmatched junction nucleotides: 9. This CDR3 has 14 amino acids. The CDR3 region has the DNA TGTGCCAGTTTCAAACTAGCGGTACCCTACGAGCAGTACTTC. Translation gives CASFKLAVPYEQYF.

This clone was observed a handful of times. This CDR3 is CASSVLDRGGYGYTF. The CDR3 DNA is TGTGCCAGCAGCGTCCTCGACAGGGGAGGGTATGGCTACACCTTC. V usage is TRBV9 and J usage is TRBJ1-2; TRBD1 matches at 8 bases. Trimming at V came to 2 bases and at J to 5 bases, leaving 8 bases not matched to a gene. The CDR3 consists of 15 residues. Germline CDR1 reads SGDLS; CDR2 reads YYNGEE. The complete variable domain, with remaining parts taken from reference TRBV9 and TRBJ1-2, reads DSGVTQTPKHLITATGQRVTLRCSPRSGDLSVYWYQQSLDQGLQFLIQYYNGEERAKGNILERFSAQQFPDLHSELNLSSLELGDSALYFCASSVLDRGGYGYTFGSGTRLTVV.

This chain connects TRBV30 to TRBJ2-5; TRBD2 matches at 7 bases. Trimming took 8 bases from V and 4 from J; bases not matched to a gene: 10. Germline values: CDR1 GTSNPN, CDR2 SVGIG (reference sequence). This CDR3 is built from 13 residues. The CDR3 region has the DNA TGTGCCGAAGGCGTGGGCGGGGGAGAGACCCAGTACTTC. Its translation is CAEGVGGGETQYF.

V is TRBV19 and J is TRBJ2-5, with a weak D call TRBD1 (6 bases). The closer fit of TRBJ2-7 to the DNA end suggests the J call may be wrong. Germline V gene sequence: CDR1 LNHDA, CDR2 SQIVND (reference sequence). CDR3 size: 15 residues. CDR3: CASSIPGEYPYEQYF. In DNA, the CDR3 is TGTGCCAGTAGTATCCCAGGGGAGTACCCCTACGAGCAGTACTTC.

V and J are TRBV7-9 and TRBJ2-1; a weak D match, TRBD2 (6 bases). V was trimmed by 5 bases and J by 3 bases, leaving 17 bases between them. CDR1 and CDR2 from the germline V gene are SEHNR and FQNEAQ (reference sequence). The CDR3 contains 16 residues. The CDR3 reads CASSAPSGLGYNEQFF. Here the CDR3 DNA reads TGTGCCAGCAGCGCGCCCTCGGGACTGGGCTACAATGAGCAGTTCTTC.

The V call is TRBV7-2, the J call TRBJ2-5; 13 bases align to TRBD2. The trim removed 4 bases at V and 1 base at J, leaving 9 bases unmatched. Germline V lookup: CDR1 SGHTA, CDR2 FQGNSA. The CDR3 is 18 amino acids. The CDR3 sequence is CASSSPSLAGGAQETQYF. The CDR3 nucleotides read TGTGCCAGCAGCTCCCCCTCACTAGCGGGAGGGGCCCAAGAGACCCAGTACTTC.

The chain recombines TRBV30 with TRBJ1-1, with 7 bases matching TRBD1. CDR1 is GTSNPN, CDR2 SVGIG, per germline (reference sequence). V lost 4 bases, J lost 6 bases, and 8 bases stayed unmatched. This CDR3 is built from 13 residues. DNA for the CDR3: TGTGCCTGGACCAGACAGGGTAGGGCTGAAGCTTTCTTT. Translated: CAWTRQGRAEAFF.

V is TRBV18 and J is TRBJ1-5, with D hard to call. The CDR3 spans 15 residues. Trimming took 2 bases from V and 4 from J, leaving 12 bases between them. The germline gives CDR1 KGHSH, CDR2 LQKENI. The CDR3 sequence is CASSPGQRPNQPQHF. The CDR3 DNA reads as TGTGCCAGCTCACCAGGGCAAAGGCCGAATCAGCCCCAGCATTTT.

The count of this clone is one. The V call is TRBV7-9, the J call TRBJ1-4, with 10 bases lining up with TRBD1. V lost 2 bases, J lost 7 bases, and 13 bases stayed unmatched. CDR3 length: 18 amino acids. Germline V lookup: CDR1 SEHNR, CDR2 FQNEAQ (reference sequence). The CDR3 nucleotides read TGTGCCAGCAGCTTAACCGGGACAGGGGAAGTGGGAGGTGAAAAACTGTTTTTT. Translation gives CASSLTGTGEVGGEKLFF.

The chain couples TRBV28 to TRBJ2-7; tentatively, D is TRBD2 (5 bases). The CDR3 spans 16 residues. Germline V gene sequence: CDR1 MDHEN, CDR2 SYDVKM. The V end was cut by 2 bases, the J end by 2 bases, with 16 bases between. The CDR3 nucleotides read TGTGCCAGCAGTTTACCAATCGGTCGGGGTCCCTACGAGCAGTACTTC. Translation gives CASSLPIGRGPYEQYF. The entire variable domain, with the rest obtained from reference TRBV28 and TRBJ2-7, is as follows: DVKVTQSSRYLVKRTGEKVFLECVQDMDHENMFWYRQDPGLGLRLIYFSYDVKMKEKGDIPEGYSVSREKKERFSLILESASTNQTSMYLCASSLPIGRGPYEQYFGPGTRLTVT.

The chain uses TRBV2 and TRBJ2-5, with 7 bases that match TRBD2. Looked up from germline, CDR1 is SNHLY and CDR2 is FYNNEI. V dropped 6 bases and J dropped 5; count of bases not matched to a gene: 9. This CDR3 has 14 amino acids. CDR3 DNA: TGTGCCAGCAGGGGGGAGGGGCCTGGGGAGACCCAGTACTTC. It codes for CASRGEGPGETQYF.